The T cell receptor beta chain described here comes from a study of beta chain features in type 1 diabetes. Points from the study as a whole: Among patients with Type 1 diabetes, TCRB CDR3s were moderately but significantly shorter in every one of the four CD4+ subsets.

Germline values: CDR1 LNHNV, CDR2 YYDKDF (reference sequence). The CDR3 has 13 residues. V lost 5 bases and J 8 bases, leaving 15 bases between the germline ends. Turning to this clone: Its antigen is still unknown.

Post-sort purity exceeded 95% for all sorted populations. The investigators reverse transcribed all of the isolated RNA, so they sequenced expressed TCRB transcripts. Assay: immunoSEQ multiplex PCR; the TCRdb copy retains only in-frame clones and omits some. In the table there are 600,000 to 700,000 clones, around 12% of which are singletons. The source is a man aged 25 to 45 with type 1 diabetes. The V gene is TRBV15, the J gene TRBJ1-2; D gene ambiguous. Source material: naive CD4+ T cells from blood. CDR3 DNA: TGTGCCACCAGCGGAGGGAATTCGGGCGGCTACACCTTC. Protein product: CATSGGNSGGYTF.